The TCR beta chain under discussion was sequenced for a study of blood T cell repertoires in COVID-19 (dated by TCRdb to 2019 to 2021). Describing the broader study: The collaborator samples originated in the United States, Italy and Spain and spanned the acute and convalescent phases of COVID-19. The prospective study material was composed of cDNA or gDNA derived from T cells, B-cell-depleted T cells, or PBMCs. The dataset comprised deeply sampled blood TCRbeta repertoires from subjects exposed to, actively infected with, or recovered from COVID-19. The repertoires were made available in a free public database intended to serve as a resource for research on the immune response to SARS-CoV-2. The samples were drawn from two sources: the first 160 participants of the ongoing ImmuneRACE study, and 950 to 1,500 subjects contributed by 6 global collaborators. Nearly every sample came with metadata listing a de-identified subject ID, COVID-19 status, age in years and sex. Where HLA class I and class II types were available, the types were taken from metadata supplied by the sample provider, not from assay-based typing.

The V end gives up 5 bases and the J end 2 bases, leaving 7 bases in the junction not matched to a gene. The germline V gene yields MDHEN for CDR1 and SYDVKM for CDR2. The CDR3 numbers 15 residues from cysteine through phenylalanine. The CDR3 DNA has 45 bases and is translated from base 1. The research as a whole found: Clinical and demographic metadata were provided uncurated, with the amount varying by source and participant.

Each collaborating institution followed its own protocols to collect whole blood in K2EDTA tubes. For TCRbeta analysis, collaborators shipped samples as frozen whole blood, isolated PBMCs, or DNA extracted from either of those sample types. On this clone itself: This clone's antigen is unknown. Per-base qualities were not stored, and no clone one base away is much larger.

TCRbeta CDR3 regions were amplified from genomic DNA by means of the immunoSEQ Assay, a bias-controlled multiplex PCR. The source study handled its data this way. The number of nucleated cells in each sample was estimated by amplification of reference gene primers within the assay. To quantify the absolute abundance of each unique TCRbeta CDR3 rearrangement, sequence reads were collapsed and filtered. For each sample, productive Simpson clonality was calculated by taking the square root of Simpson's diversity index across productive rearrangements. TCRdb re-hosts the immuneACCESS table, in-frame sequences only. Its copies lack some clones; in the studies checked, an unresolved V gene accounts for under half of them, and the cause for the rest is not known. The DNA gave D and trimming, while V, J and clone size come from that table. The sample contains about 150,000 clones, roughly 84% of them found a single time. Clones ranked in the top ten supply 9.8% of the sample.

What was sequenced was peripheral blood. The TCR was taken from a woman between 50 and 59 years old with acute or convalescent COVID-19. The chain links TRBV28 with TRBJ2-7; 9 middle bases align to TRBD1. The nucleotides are TGTGCCAGCAGTCCAGGACAGGGGTGGCCCTACGAGCAGTACTTC. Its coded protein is CASSPGQGWPYEQYF.